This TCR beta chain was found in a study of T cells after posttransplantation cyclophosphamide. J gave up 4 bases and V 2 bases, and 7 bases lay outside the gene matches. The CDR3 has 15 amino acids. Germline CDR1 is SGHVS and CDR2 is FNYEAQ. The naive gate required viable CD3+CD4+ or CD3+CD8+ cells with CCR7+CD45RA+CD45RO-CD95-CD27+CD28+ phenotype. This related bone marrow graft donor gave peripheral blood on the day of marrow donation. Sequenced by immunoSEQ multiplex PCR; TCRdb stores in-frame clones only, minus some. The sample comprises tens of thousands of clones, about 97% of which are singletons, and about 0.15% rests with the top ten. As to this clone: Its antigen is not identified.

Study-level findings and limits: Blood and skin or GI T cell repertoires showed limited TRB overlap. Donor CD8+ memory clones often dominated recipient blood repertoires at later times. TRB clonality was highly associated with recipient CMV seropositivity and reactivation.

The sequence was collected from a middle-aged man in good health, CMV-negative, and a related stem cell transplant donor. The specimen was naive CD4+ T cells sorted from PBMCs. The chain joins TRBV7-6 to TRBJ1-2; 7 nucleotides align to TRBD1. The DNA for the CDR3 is TGTGCCAGCAGCTTAATGGAGGGACAGTCCTATGGCTACACCTTC. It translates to CASSLMEGQSYGYTF.